Listed below are T cell receptor beta chains from one sample, sequenced in a study of human T cells and chemical hapten exposure. TCRdb processed the RACE reads anew with MiXCR; each CDR3 protein has one entry. The sample includes some 110,000 distinct CDR3 sequences, under 40% of them seen just once. The source material was whole blood, sampled in connection with sensitization to the hapten diphenylcyclopropenone (DPC). The origin of the receptors is a man between 35 and 55 years old with alopecia areata. Some clones in this sample may be carry-over from other donors' samples. The CDR3 runs from the conserved cysteine through the conserved F or W. A D gene is named only where the DNA matches it firmly. Expanded clones get a size class; other rows say once, few or many, or leave the size out.

J	D	V	size	CDR3	DNA
TRBJ2-3	NA	TRBV6-5	few	CASSFWESADTQYF	TGTGCCAGCAGTTTCTGGGAAAGCGCAGATACGCAGTATTTT
TRBJ2-2	NA	TRBV7-9	NA	CASSSDSIPTGELFF	TGTGCCAGCAGCTCGGACTCTATACCCACCGGGGAGCTGTTTTTT
TRBJ1-2	NA	TRBV6-2/TRBV6-3	few	CASRDGNYGYTF	TGTGCCAGCAGGGACGGTAACTATGGCTACACCTTC
TRBJ2-2	NA	TRBV4-3	NA	CASSQEAGELFF	TGCGCCAGCAGCCAAGAAGCCGGGGAGCTGTTTTTT
TRBJ2-1	NA	TRBV29-1	NA	CSVDLNEQFF	TGCAGCGTTGACCTGAATGAGCAGTTCTTC
TRBJ1-2	NA	TRBV29-1	NA	CSAWGGGDYGYTF	TGCAGCGCTTGGGGGGGGGGCGACTATGGCTACACCTTC
TRBJ2-1	NA	TRBV6-2/TRBV6-3	NA	CASSPLRVGPSSYNEQFF	TGTGCCAGCAGTCCCCTAAGGGTGGGCCCGAGCTCCTACAATGAGCAGTTCTTC
TRBJ1-5	NA	TRBV30	few	CAWSVGVNQPQHF	TGTGCCTGGAGTGTCGGGGTCAATCAGCCCCAGCATTTT
TRBJ1-5	TRBD1	TRBV2	NA	CASSEGRTGRYQPQHF	TGTGCCAGCAGTGAAGGCCGGACAGGGAGGTATCAGCCCCAGCATTTT
TRBJ2-6	NA	TRBV10-3	few	CAISELGATGANVLTF	TGTGCCATCAGTGAATTGGGGGCGACAGGGGCCAACGTCCTGACTTTC
TRBJ2-2	NA	TRBV29-1	few	CSVGRYTGELFF	TGCAGCGTTGGAAGATACACCGGGGAGCTGTTTTTT
TRBJ2-5	NA	TRBV5-1	NA	CASSTFQETQYF	TGCGCCAGCAGCACGTTCCAAGAGACCCAGTACTTC
TRBJ2-4	NA	TRBV30	NA	CAWSGAEIQYF	TGTGCCTGGAGTGGTGCTGAAATTCAGTACTTC
TRBJ1-1	NA	TRBV28	NA	CASSTPVGGNTEAFF	TGTGCCAGCAGTACCCCGGTCGGGGGGAACACTGAAGCTTTCTTT
TRBJ1-2	NA	TRBV5-5	NA	CASSLVEGHYGYTF	TGTGCCAGCAGCTTGGTGGAGGGCCACTATGGCTACACCTTC
TRBJ2-6	NA	TRBV4-3	NA	CASSQAWGEAGANVLTF	TGCGCCAGCAGCCAAGCATGGGGGGAGGCTGGGGCCAACGTCCTGACTTTC
TRBJ1-5	NA	TRBV15	once	CATSSSGQPQHF	TGTGCCACCAGCAGCTCCGGGCAGCCCCAGCATTTT
TRBJ2-3	TRBD2	TRBV20-1	NA	CSSKPSGRFSTDTQYF	TGCAGTTCAAAACCTAGCGGGAGGTTCAGCACAGATACGCAGTATTTT
TRBJ2-7	NA	TRBV27	NA	CASRTDYYEQYF	TGTGCCAGCAGGACAGACTACTACGAGCAGTACTTC
TRBJ1-1	NA	TRBV20-1	NA	CSARNPNAGGSEAFF	TGCAGTGCTAGAAACCCGAACGCGGGTGGCTCTGAAGCTTTCTTT
TRBJ1-5	NA	TRBV2	NA	CASSEFPPRVGDQPQHF	TGTGCCAGCAGTGAATTTCCGCCGCGGGTAGGGGATCAGCCCCAGCATTTT
TRBJ2-1	TRBD2	TRBV6-2/TRBV6-3	NA	CASTQPAGVGRSEQFF	TGTGCCAGCACCCAGCCCGCGGGAGTAGGACGGAGTGAGCAGTTCTTC
TRBJ1-5	NA	TRBV20-1	once	CSASKGVNQPQHF	TGCAGTGCTAGTAAGGGGGTCAATCAGCCCCAGCATTTT
TRBJ2-1	NA	TRBV20-1	NA	CSARDNYNEQFF	TGCAGCGCCCGGGACAACTACAATGAGCAGTTCTTC
TRBJ2-2	TRBD2	TRBV27	NA	CASSLTSGSGTGELFF	TGTGCCAGCAGCTTAACTAGCGGGAGCGGTACCGGGGAGCTGTTTTTT
TRBJ2-5	TRBD1	TRBV11-1	few	CASSFGTGQETQYF	TGTGCCAGCAGCTTCGGGACAGGCCAAGAGACCCAGTACTTC
TRBJ2-2	TRBD2	TRBV14	once	CASSQGSSGRSVGELFF	TGTGCCAGCAGCCAAGGAAGTAGCGGGAGGAGTGTCGGGGAGCTGTTTTTT
TRBJ1-5	TRBD1	TRBV29-1	few	CSAGQGRDQPQHF	TGCAGCGCCGGACAGGGAAGAGATCAGCCCCAGCATTTT
TRBJ2-3	TRBD1	TRBV28	once	CASSPTGGALTDTQYF	TGTGCCAGCAGCCCAACAGGGGGCGCATTAACAGATACGCAGTATTTT
TRBJ1-2	NA	TRBV6-5	NA	CASSSQGINGYTF	TGTGCCAGCAGCTCACAGGGAATCAATGGCTACACCTTC
TRBJ1-1	TRBD1	TRBV12-3/TRBV12-4	few	CASSRDRGQGASKNTEAFF	TGTGCCAGCAGCCGGGACAGGGGCCAAGGAGCCTCCAAGAACACTGAAGCTTTCTTT
TRBJ2-2	TRBD1	TRBV28	NA	CASSPRQGYFHANTGELFF	TGTGCCAGCAGCCCAAGACAGGGTTATTTTCACGCGAACACCGGGGAGCTGTTTTTT
TRBJ2-4	NA	TRBV4-3	NA	CASSQLRGPRDIQYF	TGCGCCAGCAGCCAGCTAAGAGGGCCCAGGGACATTCAGTACTTC
TRBJ2-3	TRBD2	TRBV5-8	NA	CASSLWGGLAGLTDTQYF	TGTGCCAGCAGCTTGTGGGGGGGACTAGCGGGCCTCACAGATACGCAGTATTTT
TRBJ2-1	TRBD1	TRBV5-1	NA	CASSYGQGARRNYNEQFF	TGCGCCAGCAGCTACGGACAGGGGGCGCGAAGAAACTACAATGAGCAGTTCTTC
TRBJ2-7	TRBD1	TRBV7-9	once	CASNPLGTGDRYEQYF	TGTGCCAGCAACCCCCTAGGGACAGGGGATAGGTACGAGCAGTACTTC
TRBJ2-3	TRBD2	TRBV6-2/TRBV6-3	once	CASSYSKAGAPTDTQYF	TGTGCCAGCAGTTACTCGAAAGCGGGAGCCCCCACAGATACGCAGTATTTT
TRBJ1-2	NA	TRBV28	NA	CASSLSQANYGYTF	TGTGCCAGCAGTTTATCGCAGGCTAACTATGGCTACACCTTC
TRBJ2-3	NA	TRBV20-1	NA	CSARETGSTDTQYF	TGCAGTGCTAGAGAGACAGGCAGCACAGATACGCAGTATTTT
TRBJ1-2	NA	TRBV3-1	NA	CASSLPGQKNRYTF	TGTGCCAGCAGCCTACCGGGACAAAAAAACCGCTACACCTTC
TRBJ1-1	NA	TRBV21-1	NA	CASSLGVGQDNTEAFF	TGTGCCAGCAGCCTAGGGGTGGGACAGGATAACACTGAAGCTTTCTTT
TRBJ1-1	NA	TRBV5-1	many	CASSLAQAPNTEAFF	TGCGCCAGCAGCTTGGCCCAGGCTCCGAACACTGAAGCTTTCTTT
TRBJ2-3	NA	TRBV18	NA	CASSPLLAESTDTQYF	TGTGCCAGCTCACCGTTACTAGCTGAAAGCACAGATACGCAGTATTTT
TRBJ2-3	TRBD1	TRBV29-1	NA	CSVGQGITDTQYF	TGCAGCGTTGGACAGGGGATCACAGATACGCAGTATTTT
TRBJ2-1	NA	TRBV25-1	many	CASSESHEQFF	TGTGCCAGCAGTGAATCCCATGAGCAGTTCTTC
TRBJ1-5	NA	TRBV10-3	NA	CAISETPLQPQHF	TGTGCCATCAGTGAGACTCCATTGCAGCCCCAGCATTTT
TRBJ2-2	TRBD2	TRBV7-9	once	CASSPSRLASTNTGELFF	TGTGCCAGCAGCCCATCCCGACTAGCGTCGACGAACACCGGGGAGCTGTTTTTT
TRBJ2-3	NA	TRBV11-3	NA	CASSLDSPLRGGYTDTQYF	TGTGCCAGCAGCTTAGACTCCCCCCTCAGGGGAGGGTACACAGATACGCAGTATTTT
TRBJ2-3	TRBD2	TRBV6-5	NA	CASRRSGLAGGDTQYF	TGTGCCAGCAGGCGATCGGGACTAGCGGGAGGCGATACGCAGTATTTT
TRBJ2-3	NA	TRBV2	NA	CAGKHRTDTQYF	TGTGCCGGAAAACATCGCACAGATACGCAGTATTTT
TRBJ2-3	TRBD2	TRBV10-3	NA	CAISKTSGREVDTQYF	TGTGCCATCAGTAAGACTAGCGGGAGGGAGGTAGATACGCAGTATTTT